Each of the 9 T cell receptor beta chains below was sequenced from the same sample in a study of neoadjuvant anti-PD-1 for oral cavity cancer. Time point meaning: after neoadjuvant nivolumab, at surgical resection. Libraries were prepared by immunoSEQ multiplex PCR; TCRdb keeps only in-frame clonotypes and omits some of them. The sample includes roughly 14,000 clones, 60% to 75% of them seen just once. The material was PBMCs, obtained after nivolumab (anti-PD-1) treatment. These receptors were collected from a person between 40 and 80 years old with oral cavity squamous cell carcinoma.

The V call is TRBV6-1, the J call TRBJ2-1; D perhaps matches TRBD2 (6 bases). CDR3 length equals 18 residues. From germline, CDR1 is MNHNS and CDR2 SASEGT. Deletions cut 1 base from V and 3 bases from J, with 19 bases between. The CDR3 DNA is TGTGCCAGCAGTGAAGTGTCGGGACTCATTATACTCTACAATGAGCAGTTCTTC. It specifies CASSEVSGLIILYNEQFF.

V is TRBV6-6 and J is TRBJ2-7; TRBD1 agrees at 9 bases. The germline V gene has CDR1 MNHNY and CDR2 SVGAGI (reference sequence). The V and J ends lost 5 bases and 2 bases, in that order; junction bases with no gene match: 7. The CDR3 has 15 residues. DNA of the CDR3: TGTGCCAGCAGTCCCGACAGGGGGTCCGCCTACGAGCAGTACTTC. This sequence encodes CASSPDRGSAYEQYF.

J is TRBJ1-1 and V is TRBV30; possibly TRBD1 for D (5 bases). The CDR3 is 14 amino acids. The V gene lost 1 base and the J gene lost 0 bases, with 9 bases spanning the gap. Germline CDR1 GTSNPN, CDR2 SVGIG (reference sequence). This chain's CDR3 is CAWSAGPMNTEAFF. CDR3 nucleotides: TGTGCCTGGAGTGCGGGGCCTATGAACACTGAAGCTTTCTTT.

The chain couples TRBV5-1 to TRBJ2-7; TRBD2 matches 7 bases. J gave up 4 bases and V 0 bases, and 4 bases lay outside the gene matches. The CDR3 loop spans 14 amino acids. Germline-derived CDR1 and CDR2 are SGHRS and YFSETQ. Here the CDR3 DNA reads TGCGCCAGCAGCTTGGTAACAGCGGGGTACGAGCAGTACTTC. As protein: CASSLVTAGYEQYF.

The rearrangement links TRBV30 to TRBJ1-5, with D perhaps TRBD1 (5 bases). Germline lookup yields CDR1 GTSNPN and CDR2 SVGIG (reference sequence). There are 14 residues in the CDR3. V was cut by 2 bases and J by 9 bases, with 17 bases left in between. CDR3 residues: CAWSKAGAKGPQHF. The CDR3 DNA sequence: TGTGCCTGGAGTAAGGCCGGGGCCAAAGGGCCCCAGCATTTT.

This chain uses TRBV6-1 with TRBJ2-4; 8 nucleotides align to TRBD2. Germline V gives CDR1 MNHNS, CDR2 SASEGT. The CDR3 runs to 15 residues. Germline trimming cut 7 bases from V and 6 bases from J; bases unmatched to any gene: 11. The CDR3 region has the DNA TGTGCCAGCACCCCAAGGCCCCTAGCGGGAAACATTCAGTACTTC. Its protein product is CASTPRPLAGNIQYF.

The rearrangement joins TRBV30 to TRBJ2-3; 10 bases align to TRBD2. V was pared by 0 bases and J by 5 bases, with 11 bases of the junction left unmatched. CDR3 size: 17 residues. Germline CDR1 GTSNPN, CDR2 SVGIG (reference sequence). The CDR3 nucleotides read TGTGCCTGGAGTGTACTTGAGCGGGGGGGCCGAAGAGATACGCAGTATTTT. It specifies CAWSVLERGGRRDTQYF.

The chain is built from TRBV6-6 and TRBJ2-1; D ambiguous. The CDR3 covers 14 residues. The V gene's germline CDR1 is MNHNY and CDR2 SVGAGI (reference sequence). Trimming pared 6 bases from V and 9 bases from J, leaving 18 bases between. The CDR3 here is CASRWFFLSSEQFF. The CDR3 nucleotides are TGTGCCAGCAGATGGTTTTTCCTATCAAGTGAGCAGTTCTTC.

The genes are TRBV29-1 and TRBJ2-7; maybe TRBD1 (6 bases). This CDR3 is 13 amino acids long. Trimming stripped 4 bases from V and 5 bases from J, with 15 bases between. Germline V gene sequence: CDR1 SQVTM, CDR2 ANQGSEA. The chain's CDR3 is CSVVGDTFDEQYF. The CDR3 DNA follows: TGCAGCGTTGTTGGGGACACCTTCGACGAGCAGTACTTC.